This T cell receptor (beta chain) appears in the sequencing data of a study of identical twins. Study results and limitations: Among monozygotic twins, out-of-frame TCR alpha sharing exceeded what models predicted. Cord blood's abundant beta clonotypes had fewer insertions, unlike memory repertoires. Excess twin sharing in beta out-of-frame sequences was weaker.

The CDR3 runs to 13 residues. V was trimmed by 7 bases and J by 0 bases, leaving 13 bases between them. CDR1 DFQATT and CDR2 SNEGSKA come from the germline V gene (reference sequence). On this clonotype itself: Its target is unknown.

One entry per CDR3 protein results from TCRdb running MiXCR on the 5' RACE reads. Of some 560,000 distinct CDR3 sequences in the sample, nearly 10% were seen once. The same sample was also studied in work on yellow fever vaccine responses in identical twins. This second report adds: Each twin's T cell response to the vaccine was reported to look partly convergent and partly personalized.

This TCR was recovered from a young woman in good health. V and J are TRBV20-1 and TRBJ2-7; D may match TRBD1 or TRBD2 (5 bases each). The sequenced sample consisted of PBMCs. The CDR3 DNA is TGCAGTGGGGACCTGGGTCACTCCTACGAGCAGTACTTC. Its protein product is CSGDLGHSYEQYF.